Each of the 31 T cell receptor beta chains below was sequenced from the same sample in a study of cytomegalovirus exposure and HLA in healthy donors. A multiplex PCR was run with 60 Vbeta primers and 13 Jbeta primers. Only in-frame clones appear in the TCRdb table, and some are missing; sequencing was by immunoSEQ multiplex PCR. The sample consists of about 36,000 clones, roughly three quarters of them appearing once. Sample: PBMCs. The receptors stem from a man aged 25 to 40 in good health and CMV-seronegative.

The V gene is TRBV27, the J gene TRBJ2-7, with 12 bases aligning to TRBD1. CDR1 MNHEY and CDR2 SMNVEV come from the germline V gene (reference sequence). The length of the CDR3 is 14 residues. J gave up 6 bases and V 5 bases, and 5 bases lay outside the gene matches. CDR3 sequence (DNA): TGTGCCAGCAGTACCCGGGACAGGGGGCTCGAGCAGTACTTC. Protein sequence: CASSTRDRGLEQYF.

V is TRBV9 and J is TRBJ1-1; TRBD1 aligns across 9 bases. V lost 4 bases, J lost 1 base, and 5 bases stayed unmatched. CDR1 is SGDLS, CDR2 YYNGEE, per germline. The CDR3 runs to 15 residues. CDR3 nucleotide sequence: TGTGCCAGCAGCTTCCGGACAGGGGAGAACACTGAAGCTTTCTTT. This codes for CASSFRTGENTEAFF.

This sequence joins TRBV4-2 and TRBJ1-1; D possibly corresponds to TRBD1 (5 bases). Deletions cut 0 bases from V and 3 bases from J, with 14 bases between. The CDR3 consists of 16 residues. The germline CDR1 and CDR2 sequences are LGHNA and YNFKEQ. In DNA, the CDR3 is TGTGCCAGCAGCCAAGAATTGGCCAGGGAGGACACTGAAGCTTTCTTT. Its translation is CASSQELAREDTEAFF.

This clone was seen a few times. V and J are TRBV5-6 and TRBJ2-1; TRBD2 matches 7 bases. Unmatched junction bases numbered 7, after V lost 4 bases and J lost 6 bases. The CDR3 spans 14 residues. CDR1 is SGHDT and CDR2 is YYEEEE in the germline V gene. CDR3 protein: CASSPRGVGNEQFF. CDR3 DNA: TGTGCCAGCAGCCCTCGGGGGGTGGGCAATGAGCAGTTCTTC.

DNA for the CDR3: TGTGCCAGCTCACCACTCCGGGAGTCTATCCATGAGCAGTTCTTC. This sequence encodes CASSPLRESIHEQFF. This chain connects TRBV18 to TRBJ2-1; D perhaps matches TRBD2 (6 bases). Germline V gene sequence: CDR1 KGHSH, CDR2 LQKENI. V lost 1 base and J 8 bases, leaving 15 bases between the germline ends. The CDR3 is 15 amino acids.

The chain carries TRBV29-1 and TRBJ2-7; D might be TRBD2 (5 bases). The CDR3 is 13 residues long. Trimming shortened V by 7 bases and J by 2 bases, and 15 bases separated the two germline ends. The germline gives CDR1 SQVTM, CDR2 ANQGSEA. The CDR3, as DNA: TGCAGCGCTAACCGGGCGGGCACCTACGAGCAGTACTTC. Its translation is CSANRAGTYEQYF.

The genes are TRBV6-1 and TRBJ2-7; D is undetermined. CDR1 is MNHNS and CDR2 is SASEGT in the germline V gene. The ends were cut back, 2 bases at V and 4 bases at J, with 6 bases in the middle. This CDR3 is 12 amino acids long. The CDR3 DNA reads TGTGCCAGCAGTGAAATGAGATACGAGCAGTACTTC. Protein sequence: CASSEMRYEQYF.

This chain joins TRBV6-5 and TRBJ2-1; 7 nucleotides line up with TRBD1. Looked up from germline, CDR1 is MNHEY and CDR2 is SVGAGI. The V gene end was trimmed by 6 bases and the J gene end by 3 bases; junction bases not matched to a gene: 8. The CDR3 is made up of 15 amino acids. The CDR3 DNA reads TGTGCCAGCAGAAATACTAGGGACAGCTACAATGAGCAGTTCTTC. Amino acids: CASRNTRDSYNEQFF.

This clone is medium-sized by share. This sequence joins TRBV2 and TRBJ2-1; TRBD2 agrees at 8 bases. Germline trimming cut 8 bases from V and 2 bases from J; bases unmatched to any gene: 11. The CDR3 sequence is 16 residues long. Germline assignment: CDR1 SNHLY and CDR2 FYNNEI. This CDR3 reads CASGGVAGSPYNEQFF. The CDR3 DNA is TGTGCCAGCGGGGGGGTAGCGGGATCACCCTACAATGAGCAGTTCTTC.

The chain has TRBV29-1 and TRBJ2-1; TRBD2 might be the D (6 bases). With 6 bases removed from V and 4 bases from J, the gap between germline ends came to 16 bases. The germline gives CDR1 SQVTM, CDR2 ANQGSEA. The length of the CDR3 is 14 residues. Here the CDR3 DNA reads TGCAGCGTCCTCGGGACTTTCCAATACAATGAGCAGTTCTTC. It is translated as CSVLGTFQYNEQFF.

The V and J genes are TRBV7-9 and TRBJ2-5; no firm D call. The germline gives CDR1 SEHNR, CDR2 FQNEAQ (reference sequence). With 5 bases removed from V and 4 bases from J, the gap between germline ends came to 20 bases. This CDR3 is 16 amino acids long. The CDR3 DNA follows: TGTGCCAGCAGCCCCCCCCCAAGCCTCCTTAGAGAGACCCAGTACTTC. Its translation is CASSPPPSLLRETQYF.

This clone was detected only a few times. CDR3 in amino acids: CASSRWTAENEKLFF. The CDR3 DNA reads TGCGCCAGCAGCCGGTGGACAGCTGAGAATGAAAAACTGTTTTTT. The chain joins TRBV5-1 to TRBJ1-4; the D gene is possibly TRBD1 (6 bases). In germline, CDR1 is SGHRS, CDR2 YFSETQ. The CDR3 is made up of 15 amino acids. With 4 bases removed from V and 5 bases from J, the gap between germline ends came to 15 bases.

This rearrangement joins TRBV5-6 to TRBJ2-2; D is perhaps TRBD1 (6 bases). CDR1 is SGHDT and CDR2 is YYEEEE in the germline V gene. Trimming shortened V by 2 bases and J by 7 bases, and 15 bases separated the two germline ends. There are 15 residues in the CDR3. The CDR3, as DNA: TGTGCCAGCAGCTTCAGGGGTAGTCGGGTCGGGGAGCTGTTTTTT. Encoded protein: CASSFRGSRVGELFF.

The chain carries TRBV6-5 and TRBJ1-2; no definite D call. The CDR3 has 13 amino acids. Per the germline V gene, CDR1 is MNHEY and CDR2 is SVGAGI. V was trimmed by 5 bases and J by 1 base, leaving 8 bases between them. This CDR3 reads CASSRQINYGYTF. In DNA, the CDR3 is TGTGCCAGCAGTCGCCAGATTAACTATGGCTACACCTTC.

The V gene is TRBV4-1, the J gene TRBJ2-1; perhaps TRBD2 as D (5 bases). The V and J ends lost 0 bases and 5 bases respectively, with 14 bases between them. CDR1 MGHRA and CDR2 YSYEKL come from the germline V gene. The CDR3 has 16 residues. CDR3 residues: CASSQDLRELHNEQFF. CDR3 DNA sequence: TGCGCCAGCAGCCAAGATTTGAGGGAACTTCACAATGAGCAGTTCTTC.

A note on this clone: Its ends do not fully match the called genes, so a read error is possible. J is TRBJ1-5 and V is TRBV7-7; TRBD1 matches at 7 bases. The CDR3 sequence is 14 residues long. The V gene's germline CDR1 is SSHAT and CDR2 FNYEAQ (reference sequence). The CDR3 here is CASSPTGGNQPQHF. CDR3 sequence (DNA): TGTGCTAGCAGCCCCACAGGGGGCAATCAGCCCCAGCATTTT.

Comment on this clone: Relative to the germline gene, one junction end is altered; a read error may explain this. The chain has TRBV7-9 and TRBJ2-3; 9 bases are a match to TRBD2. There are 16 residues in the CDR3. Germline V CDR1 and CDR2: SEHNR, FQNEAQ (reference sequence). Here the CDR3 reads CVSSGLSGRNTDTQYF. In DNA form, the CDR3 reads TGTGTCAGCAGCGGGCTCAGCGGGAGGAACACAGATACGCAGTATTTT. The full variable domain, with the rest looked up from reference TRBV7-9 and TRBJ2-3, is DTGVSQNPRHKITKRGQNVTFRCDPISEHNRLYWYRQTLGQGPEFLTYFQNEAQLEKSRLLSDRFSAERPKGSFSTLEIQRTEQGDSAMYLCVSSGLSGRNTDTQYFGPGTRLTVL.

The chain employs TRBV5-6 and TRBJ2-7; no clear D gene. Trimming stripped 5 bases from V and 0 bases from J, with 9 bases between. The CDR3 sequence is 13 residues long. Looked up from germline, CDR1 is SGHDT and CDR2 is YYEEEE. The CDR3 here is CASSPDNSYEQYF. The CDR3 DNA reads TGTGCCAGCAGTCCCGACAACTCCTACGAGCAGTACTTC.

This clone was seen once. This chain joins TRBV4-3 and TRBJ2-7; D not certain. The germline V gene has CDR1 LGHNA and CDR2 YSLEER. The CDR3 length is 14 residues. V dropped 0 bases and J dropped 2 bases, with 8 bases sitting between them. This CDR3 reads CASSQDLAAYEQYF. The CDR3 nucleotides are TGCGCCAGCAGCCAAGACCTTGCAGCCTACGAGCAGTACTTC.

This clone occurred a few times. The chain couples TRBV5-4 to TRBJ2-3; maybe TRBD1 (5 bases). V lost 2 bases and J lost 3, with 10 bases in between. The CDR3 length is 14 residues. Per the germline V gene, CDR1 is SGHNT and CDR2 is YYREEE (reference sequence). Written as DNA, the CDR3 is TGTGCCAGCAGCTTAGAGAAGGGGACAGATACGCAGTATTTT. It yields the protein CASSLEKGTDTQYF.

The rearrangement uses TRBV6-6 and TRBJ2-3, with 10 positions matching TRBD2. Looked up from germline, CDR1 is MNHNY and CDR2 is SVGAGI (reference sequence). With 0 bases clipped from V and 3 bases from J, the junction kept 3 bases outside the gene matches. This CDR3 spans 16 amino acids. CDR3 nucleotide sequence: TGTGCCAGCAGTTACTCTAGGACTAGCGGAACAGATACGCAGTATTTT. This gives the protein CASSYSRTSGTDTQYF.

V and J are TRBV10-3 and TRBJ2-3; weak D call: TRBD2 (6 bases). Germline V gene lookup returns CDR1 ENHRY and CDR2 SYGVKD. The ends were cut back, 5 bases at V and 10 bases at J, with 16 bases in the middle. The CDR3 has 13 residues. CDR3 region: CAISIRDWDAQYF. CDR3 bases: TGTGCCATCAGTATACGGGACTGGGATGCGCAGTATTTT.

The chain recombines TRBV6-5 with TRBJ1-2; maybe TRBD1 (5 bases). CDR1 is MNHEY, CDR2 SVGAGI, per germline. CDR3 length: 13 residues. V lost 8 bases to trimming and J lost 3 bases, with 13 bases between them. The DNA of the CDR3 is TGTGCCAGCTCCCTCGGACAATACTATGGCTACACCTTC. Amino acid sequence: CASSLGQYYGYTF.

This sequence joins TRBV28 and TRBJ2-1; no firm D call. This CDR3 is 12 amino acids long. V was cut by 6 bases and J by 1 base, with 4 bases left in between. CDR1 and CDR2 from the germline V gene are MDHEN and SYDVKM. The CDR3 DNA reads TGTGCCAGCAGCCCATCCTACAATGAGCAGTTCTTC. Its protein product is CASSPSYNEQFF.

The CDR3 spells CSVAVEAFF. The CDR3 DNA sequence: TGCAGTGTAGCGGTTGAAGCTTTCTTT. The chain couples TRBV20-1 to TRBJ1-1; D is ambiguous. Trimming removed 7 bases from V and 7 bases from J, with 7 bases in between. This CDR3 contains 9 residues. Looked up from germline, CDR1 is DFQATT and CDR2 is SNEGSKA (reference sequence).

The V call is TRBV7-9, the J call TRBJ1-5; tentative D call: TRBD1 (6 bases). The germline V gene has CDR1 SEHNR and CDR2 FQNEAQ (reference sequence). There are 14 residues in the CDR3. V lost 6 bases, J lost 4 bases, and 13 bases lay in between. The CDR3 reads CASRKQGPNQPQHF. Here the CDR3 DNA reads TGTGCCAGCAGGAAACAGGGACCAAATCAGCCCCAGCATTTT.

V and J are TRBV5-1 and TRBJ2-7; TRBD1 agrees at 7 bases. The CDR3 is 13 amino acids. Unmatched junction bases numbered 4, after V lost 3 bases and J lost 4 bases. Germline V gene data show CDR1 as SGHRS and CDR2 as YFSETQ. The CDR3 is CASSSGQPYEQYF. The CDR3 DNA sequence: TGCGCCAGCAGCTCGGGACAGCCGTACGAGCAGTACTTC.

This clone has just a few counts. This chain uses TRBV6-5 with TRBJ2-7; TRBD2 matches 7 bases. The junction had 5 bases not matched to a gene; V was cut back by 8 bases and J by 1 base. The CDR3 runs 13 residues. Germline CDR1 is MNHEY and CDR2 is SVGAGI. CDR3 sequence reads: CASAGRGSYEQYF. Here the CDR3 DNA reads TGTGCCAGCGCGGGGAGGGGATCCTACGAGCAGTACTTC.

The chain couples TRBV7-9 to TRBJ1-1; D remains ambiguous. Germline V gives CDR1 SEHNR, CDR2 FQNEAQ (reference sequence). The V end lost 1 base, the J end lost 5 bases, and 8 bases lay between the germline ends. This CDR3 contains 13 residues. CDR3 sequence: CASSLDAQTEAFF. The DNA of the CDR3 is TGTGCCAGCAGCTTAGATGCGCAAACTGAAGCTTTCTTT.

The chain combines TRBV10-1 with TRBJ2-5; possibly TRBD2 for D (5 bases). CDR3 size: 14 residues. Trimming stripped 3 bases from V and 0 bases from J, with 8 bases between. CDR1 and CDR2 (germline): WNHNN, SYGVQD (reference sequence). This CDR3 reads CASSDRRHQETQYF. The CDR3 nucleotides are TGCGCCAGCAGTGACAGGAGGCACCAAGAGACCCAGTACTTC.

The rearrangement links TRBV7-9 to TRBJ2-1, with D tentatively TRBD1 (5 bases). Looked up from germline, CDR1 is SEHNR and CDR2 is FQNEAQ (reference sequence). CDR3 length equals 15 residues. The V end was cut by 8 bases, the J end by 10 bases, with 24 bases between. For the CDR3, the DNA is TGTGCCAGCCACAACCCGGCAGGGCGTATGGGGGAGCAGTTCTTC. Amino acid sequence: CASHNPAGRMGEQFF.